This T cell receptor (beta chain) was captured by sequencing in a study of control samples from healthy donors and cancer patients. The method was immunoSEQ multiplex PCR; TCRdb's version includes in-frame clones alone and lacks a portion of them. Of 350,000 to 450,000 clones detected, about nine tenths appear once; the ten largest clones hold over 5.5%. The sequencing sample was made of PBMCs. The TCR originated in a man between 40 and 49 years old with head and neck cancer.

The CDR3 protein is CASTLAGGLYNEQFF. DNA of the CDR3: TGTGCCAGTACCCTAGCGGGGGGCTTATACAATGAGCAGTTCTTC. This chain links TRBV19 with TRBJ2-1; 11 nucleotides align to TRBD2. From germline, CDR1 is LNHDA and CDR2 SQIVND (reference sequence). The CDR3 covers 15 residues. V shed 7 bases and J 4 bases; nucleotides not matched to a gene: 6.